What follows is one TCR beta chain and its context. Its antigen target is currently unknown. No clone much larger than this one lies a single base away; base qualities are absent. Per the germline V gene, MNHEY is the CDR1 and SVGAGI is the CDR2. Reading from cysteine to phenylalanine, the CDR3 counts 14 amino acids. Just the 42-base CDR3 DNA is kept, in frame starting at base 1. V loses 10 bases of germline sequence and J loses 5 bases, and the interval between the two ends is 17 bases. The record originates from a study of blood T cell repertoires in COVID-19 (dated by TCRdb to 2018 to 2021). Study-level background: Collaborator samples came from the United States, Italy and Spain and covered acute and convalescent phases of COVID-19. The material from the prospective study consisted of cDNA or gDNA derived from T cells, B-cell-depleted T cells, or PBMCs. The dataset comprised deeply sampled blood TCRbeta repertoires from subjects exposed to, actively infected with, or recovered from COVID-19. The repertoires were released in a freely available public database meant as a resource for research on the immune response to SARS-CoV-2. Samples came from the ongoing ImmuneRACE study (first 160 participants) plus 1,254 subjects from 6 global collaborators. Nearly every sample came with metadata listing a de-identified subject ID, COVID-19 status, age in years and sex. HLA class I and class II types, where available, came from metadata supplied by the sample provider rather than from assay-based typing. The research as a whole found: How much clinical and demographic metadata was included differed by source and by participant, and the metadata was provided uncurated.

The immunoSEQ Assay, a bias-controlled multiplex PCR, was used to amplify TCRbeta CDR3 regions from genomic DNA. Regarding the original processing steps: The number of nucleated cells in each sample was estimated from the amplification of reference gene primers within the assay. To quantify the absolute abundance of each unique TCRbeta CDR3 rearrangement, sequence reads were collapsed and filtered. For each sample, productive Simpson clonality was calculated by taking the square root of Simpson's diversity index across productive rearrangements. TCRdb took this table from immuneACCESS and kept in-frame rearrangements with V and J called. Such tables lack part of the clones; where checked against another copy, unresolved V genes explain under half of the gap, and the rest is unexplained. D and trimming come from the DNA, and the V and J calls and clone size come from that table. Across this sample there are roughly 250,000 clones, with approximately 90% seen only once. Clones ranked in the top ten supply 2% to 3% of the sample.

Participants in the prospective study were aged about 18 to 89 years, lived in approximately 26 United States geographic areas, and enrolled through a virtual design. In the prospective study, cohorts were assigned on the basis of participant-reported clinical history obtained from a screening survey and a study questionnaire. Recovered participants in ImmuneRACE Cohort 3 were defined by two consecutive negative NP/OP PCR tests, clearance by a healthcare professional, or resolution of symptoms. In the prospective study, whole blood, serum and a nasopharyngeal or oropharyngeal swab were collected from each participant by mobile phlebotomists. Additional blood draws and questionnaires over an approximately 2-month period could optionally be provided by prospective study participants. Blood samples from the prospective study were shipped frozen or at room temperature prior to DNA extraction.

This TCR came from a woman younger than 35 who had recovered from COVID-19. Material: PBMCs or T cells enriched from blood (not recorded which). The chain couples TRBV6-5 to TRBJ1-4, with no confidently assigned D gene. CDR3 sequence: CATGPGESNEKLFF. The DNA reads TGTGCCACCGGTCCCGGAGAATCGAATGAAAAACTGTTTTTT.